These 18 T cell receptor beta chains originate from one sample sequenced in a study of CD8 T cells in ankylosing spondylitis (dated 2017 in TCRdb). The paper as a whole reports these results and caveats: A TCR beta motif made up of roughly eight highly homologous amino acid variants appeared to be characteristic of blood from ankylosing spondylitis patients.

Their antigen targets remain unknown. Library creation used 5' RACE. The sequencer listed for this sample is Illumina HiSeq 2500. TCRdb's own reprocessing of the public reads used fastp at Q25 and MiXCR and kept productive beta chains. Each entry merges the rows of one CDR3 protein and shows their most common DNA and genes. This sample holds under 850,000 distinct CDR3 sequences; around a fifth were observed only once. The ten most abundant clones make up approximately 18% of the sample. The sequenced sample consisted of blood, either unsorted or a sorted T cell fraction (not recorded which). The receptors were sampled from a male donor with ankylosing spondylitis.

The V gene is TRBV24-1, the J gene TRBJ2-3, with D unresolved. Trimming pared 0 bases from V and 3 bases from J, leaving 9 bases between. The CDR3 has 15 residues. Germline V CDR1 and CDR2: KGHDR, SFDVKD. The CDR3 DNA reads TGTGCCACCAGTGATTTGCTCCAGGAGACAGATACGCAGTATTTT. It translates to CATSDLLQETDTQYF.

The J gene is TRBJ2-3, the V gene TRBV21-1; TRBD1 was called by the table and not checked on the DNA. TRBV21-1 is a pseudogene. This CDR3 is 16 amino acids long. The CDR3 loop is CASSKDGGTSTDTQYF. The CDR3 DNA reads as TGTGCCAGCAGCAAAGACGGGGGGACTAGCACAGATACGCAGTATTTT.

The rearrangement uses TRBV20-1 and TRBJ2-3; 9 nucleotides align to TRBD2. Germline CDR1 is DFQATT and CDR2 is SNEGSKA (reference sequence). The CDR3 spans 14 residues. J was trimmed by 2 bases and V by 4 bases; bases with no gene match: 4. The CDR3 DNA is TGCAGTGCTACGAGCGGGAGGACCACAGATACGCAGTATTTT. It codes for CSATSGRTTDTQYF.

The J gene is TRBJ2-7, the V gene TRBV4-1; possibly TRBD1 or TRBD2 for D (5 bases each). Trimming left V 3 bases short and J 2 bases short, with 14 bases between. Germline V CDR1 and CDR2: MGHRA, YSYEKL. The CDR3 runs 15 residues. CDR3 nucleotide sequence: TGCGCCAGCAGCCACGGGACGGAACACCCCTACGAGCAGTACTTC. It yields the protein CASSHGTEHPYEQYF.

This clonotype was recorded a few times. The chain employs TRBV12-3 or TRBV12-4 and TRBJ1-1; D might be TRBD1 (5 bases). This CDR3 has 14 amino acids. V lost 5 bases and J lost 0, with 10 bases in between. As DNA, the CDR3 is TGTGCCAGCAGTCCACAGGTTCTGAACACTGAAGCTTTCTTT. Residues: CASSPQVLNTEAFF.

V is TRBV7-2 and J is TRBJ2-1; no firm D call. The CDR3 has 13 residues. Germline V gene data show CDR1 as SGHTA and CDR2 as FQGNSA. The V end was cut by 5 bases, the J end by 10 bases, with 15 bases between. The CDR3 sequence is CASSRPLGREQFF. The CDR3 coding sequence is TGTGCCAGCAGCCGTCCCCTAGGAAGAGAGCAGTTCTTC. The full variable domain, rest sourced from reference TRBV7-2 and TRBJ2-1, is GAGVSQSPSNKVTEKGKDVELRCDPISGHTALYWYRQSLGQGLEFLIYFQGNSAPDKSGLPSDRFSAERTGGSVSTLTIQRTQQEDSAVYLCASSRPLGREQFFGPGTRLTVL.

The sample holds many counts of this clonotype. The J gene is TRBJ1-1, the V gene TRBV5-1, with no clear D. The V and J ends lost 1 base and 3 bases respectively, with 13 bases between them. The CDR3 consists of 15 residues. The germline gives CDR1 SGHRS, CDR2 YFSETQ. The CDR3 DNA is TGCGCCAGCAGCTTGAGTCCCAGACTACACACTGAAGCTTTCTTT. Its translation: CASSLSPRLHTEAFF.

This clonotype was recorded a few times. The chain is built from TRBV24-1 and TRBJ1-2; 7 nucleotides line up with TRBD1. The CDR3 has 12 amino acids. Germline-derived CDR1 and CDR2 are KGHDR and SFDVKD. The V segment lost 9 bases and the J segment 3 bases; nucleotides outside the gene matches: 3. CDR3 nucleotides: TGTGCCACCTCAGGGGGTCACTATGGCTACACCTTC. Its protein product is CATSGGHYGYTF.

This clonotype was seen more than once but under ten times. The chain has TRBV6-5 and TRBJ1-2; a possible D gene is TRBD1 (5 bases). The CDR3 extends over 14 amino acids. Trimming took off 0 bases at V and 0 bases at J, with 5 bases between the two ends. Germline values: CDR1 MNHEY, CDR2 SVGAGI. The CDR3 is CASSYSGPNYGYTF. The CDR3 DNA reads TGTGCCAGCAGTTACTCGGGACCTAACTATGGCTACACCTTC.

The V call is TRBV6-5, the J call TRBJ1-2; D gene unclear. The CDR3 has 14 amino acids. Germline CDR1 reads MNHEY; CDR2 reads SVGAGI. The V end lost 0 bases, the J end lost 4 bases, and 9 bases lay between the germline ends. CDR3 bases: TGTGCCAGCAGTTACTCCCTGGGTAGCTATGGCTACACCTTC. Translation gives CASSYSLGSYGYTF.

This clonotype was detected a few times. The genes are TRBV29-1 and TRBJ2-3; D is possibly TRBD2 (7 bases). Per germline, CDR1 SQVTM and CDR2 ANQGSEA. Trimming left V 2 bases short and J 4 bases short, with 22 bases between. The CDR3 has 17 residues. The CDR3 nucleotides read TGCAGCGTTGAAACCGGAGTGGCGGGGGCCTTTGCAGATACGCAGTATTTT. Its translation is CSVETGVAGAFADTQYF.

This chain links TRBV12-3 or TRBV12-4 with TRBJ2-7, with 9 bases matching TRBD1. The CDR3 runs 15 residues. V trimming: 3 bases; J trimming: 4 bases; junction bases outside the gene matches: 7. The DNA of the CDR3 is TGTGCCAGCAGTTTTGGGACAGGGAGGTTTTACGAGCAGTACTTC. It codes for CASSFGTGRFYEQYF.

Only a few counts were recorded for this clonotype. This chain connects TRBV29-1 to TRBJ2-7; 14 bases line up with TRBD2. Looked up from germline, CDR1 is SQVTM and CDR2 is ANQGSEA. The CDR3 extends over 14 amino acids. The trim removed 7 bases at V and 2 bases at J, leaving 4 bases unmatched. The CDR3 here is CSAGTSGGPYEQYF. In nucleotides, the CDR3 is TGCAGCGCAGGGACTAGCGGGGGCCCCTACGAGCAGTACTTC.

The gene calls are TRBV7-2 and TRBJ2-1; D could derive from TRBD1 or TRBD2 (6 bases each). The CDR3 runs 15 residues. Germline V gives CDR1 SGHTA, CDR2 FQGNSA. Trimming took 1 base from V and 9 from J, leaving 16 bases between them. For the CDR3, the DNA is TGTGCCAGCAGCTTAGATTTTGTCGGGGGCAGTGAGCAGTTCTTC. Its protein is CASSLDFVGGSEQFF.

The V gene is TRBV7-2, the J gene TRBJ2-7, with D perhaps TRBD1 or TRBD2 (7 bases each). The V end lost 7 bases, the J end lost 5 bases, and 24 bases lay between the germline ends. The CDR3 is 16 residues long. In germline, CDR1 is SGHTA, CDR2 FQGNSA. The CDR3 nucleotides are TGTGCCAGCATCGATGGGGGCAGGGGGGGATTACACGAGCAGTACTTC. This codes for CASIDGGRGGLHEQYF.

This clonotype appeared a few times. This chain links TRBV7-2 with TRBJ1-2; D remains unclear. From germline, CDR1 is SGHTA and CDR2 FQGNSA. The length of the CDR3 is 12 residues. The V end was cut by 5 bases, the J end by 3 bases, with 7 bases between. The DNA for the CDR3 is TGTGCCAGCAGCACTGCACACTATGGCTACACCTTC. Translation: CASSTAHYGYTF.

This clonotype was seen a few times. The chain joins TRBV19 to TRBJ2-6; D uncertain. This CDR3 comprises 16 residues. Trimming pared 9 bases from V and 0 bases from J, leaving 15 bases between. From germline, CDR1 is LNHDA and CDR2 SQIVND (reference sequence). The CDR3 spells CASGDEQYSGANVLTF. The CDR3 nucleotides are TGTGCCAGCGGTGACGAACAGTACTCTGGGGCCAACGTCCTGACTTTC.

The V and J genes are TRBV6-5 and TRBJ2-5; TRBD2 agrees at 9 bases. Germline V lookup: CDR1 MNHEY, CDR2 SVGAGI. V gave up 4 bases and J gave up 4 bases; unmatched junction bases: 10. The CDR3 runs 16 residues. Written as DNA, the CDR3 is TGTGCCAGCAGTTGGGGGGCCACTAGCGGGCGAGAGACCCAGTACTTC. Translated: CASSWGATSGRETQYF.